This passage covers 27 T cell receptor beta chains from one sample sequenced in a study of cytotoxic CD8 clonotypes in ibrutinib-treated CLL. Profiled with immunoSEQ multiplex PCR; TCRdb holds only in-frame clones, not every one. The table lists tens of thousands of clones, about 70% of them singletons. This specimen consisted of PBMCs, obtained before ibrutinib treatment. These receptors all stem from a human donor with chronic lymphocytic leukemia.

This chain links TRBV6-5 with TRBJ1-5, with D unresolved. V was trimmed by 0 bases and J by 5 bases, leaving 5 bases between them. CDR1 and CDR2 (germline): MNHEY, SVGAGI. This CDR3 region has 13 residues. DNA for the CDR3: TGTGCCAGCAGTTACTCGAGTGATCAGCCCCAGCATTTT. Protein product: CASSYSSDQPQHF.

This chain uses TRBV4-1 with TRBJ2-2; perhaps D is TRBD1 or TRBD2 (5 bases each). CDR1 and CDR2 from the germline V gene are MGHRA and YSYEKL. Trimming removed 4 bases at V and 5 bases at J, with 8 bases between. The CDR3 runs to 13 residues. The CDR3 nucleotides are TGCGCCAGCAGCCCGGGGACGACCGGGGAGCTGTTTTTT. Amino acids: CASSPGTTGELFF.

J is TRBJ2-7 and V is TRBV11-2; D possibly corresponds to TRBD1 (7 bases). The germline gives CDR1 SGHAT, CDR2 FQNNGV. This CDR3 has 13 residues. The V and J ends lost 5 bases and 7 bases respectively, with 15 bases between them. The CDR3, as DNA: TGTGCCAGCAGCCGCAGGGGGGCACGTGAGCAGTACTTC. Its translation is CASSRRGAREQYF.

The CDR3 region is CASSSTGADTEAFF. DNA for the CDR3: TGTGCCAGCAGTTCGACAGGGGCGGACACTGAAGCTTTCTTT. This chain joins TRBV28 and TRBJ1-1; TRBD1 agrees at 8 bases. The CDR3 is made up of 14 amino acids. CDR1 is MDHEN, CDR2 SYDVKM, per germline. V lost 4 bases, J lost 3 bases, and 4 bases stayed unmatched.

V is TRBV25-1 and J is TRBJ2-7; 8 bases are shared with TRBD1. The junction had 10 bases not matched to a gene; V was cut back by 5 bases and J by 4 bases. Germline CDR1 MGHDK, CDR2 SYGVNS. The CDR3 spans 15 residues. CDR3 DNA: TGTGCCAGCAGTATTCCCGGGACAGGCGGATACGAGCAGTACTTC. Amino acids: CASSIPGTGGYEQYF.

This sequence joins TRBV19 and TRBJ2-3; D possibly corresponds to TRBD2 (5 bases). Germline-derived CDR1 and CDR2 are LNHDA and SQIVND (reference sequence). V was clipped by 5 bases and J by 0 bases, with 12 bases between them. This CDR3 comprises 15 residues. CDR3 coding DNA: TGTGCCAGTAGTCGGCAGGACTCTAGCACAGATACGCAGTATTTT. Encoded protein: CASSRQDSSTDTQYF.

CDR3 coding DNA: TGTGCCAGCCACAGCGGGGGGGACACAGATACGCAGTATTTT. Amino acids: CASHSGGDTDTQYF. The J gene is TRBJ2-3, the V gene TRBV19, with 10 nucleotides matching TRBD2. V was clipped by 9 bases and J by 2 bases; unmatched bases: 5. CDR3 length equals 14 residues. Germline assignment: CDR1 LNHDA and CDR2 SQIVND (reference sequence).

The genes are TRBV7-8 and TRBJ2-5; D is unresolved. The V and J ends lost 5 bases and 5 bases respectively, with 21 bases between them. Germline V CDR1 and CDR2: SGHVS, FQNEAQ. This CDR3 is built from 16 residues. Here the CDR3 reads CASSIRASTTLETQYF. In DNA form, the CDR3 reads TGTGCCAGCAGCATTCGAGCGTCGACAACATTGGAGACCCAGTACTTC.

The J gene is TRBJ1-2, the V gene TRBV18; TRBD1 matches 9 bases. The CDR3 loop spans 16 amino acids. V lost 4 bases, J lost 4 bases, and 10 bases stayed unmatched. CDR1 is KGHSH and CDR2 is LQKENI in the germline V gene. This chain's CDR3 is CASSHGDREKGYGYTF. Written as DNA, the CDR3 is TGTGCCAGCTCACACGGGGACAGGGAAAAGGGCTATGGCTACACCTTC.

The rearrangement links TRBV5-8 to TRBJ1-5, with D uncertain. Trimming removed 1 base from V and 1 base from J, with 6 bases in between. The CDR3 runs 14 residues. The germline CDR1 and CDR2 sequences are SGHTS and YDEGEE. The DNA of the CDR3 is TGTGCCAGCAGCTTGAGACTAAGCAATCAGCCCCAGCATTTT. This sequence encodes CASSLRLSNQPQHF.

This clone was seen more than once but under ten times. The V call is TRBV4-1, the J call TRBJ2-5; 7 bases fit TRBD1. The CDR3 is 14 amino acids. Looked up from germline, CDR1 is MGHRA and CDR2 is YSYEKL. V shed 3 bases and J 3 bases; nucleotides not matched to a gene: 4. CDR3 amino acids: CASSHVTGEETQYF. CDR3 bases: TGCGCCAGCAGCCACGTAACAGGGGAAGAGACCCAGTACTTC.

The CDR3, as DNA: TGTGCCAGCAGCTTAGTAGTCTCCGGGACAGGGCGTTCCTACGAGCAGTACTTC. Amino acid sequence: CASSLVVSGTGRSYEQYF. V usage is TRBV7-8 and J usage is TRBJ2-7, with 9 bases matching TRBD1. The V gene end was trimmed by 1 base and the J gene end by 1 base; junction bases not matched to a gene: 11. This CDR3 spans 18 amino acids. Germline V CDR1 and CDR2: SGHVS, FQNEAQ.

V and J are TRBV11-2 and TRBJ2-1; D remains unclear. From germline, CDR1 is SGHAT and CDR2 FQNNGV. The CDR3 length is 15 residues. V dropped 0 bases and J dropped 6 bases, with 12 bases sitting between them. The CDR3 region has the DNA TGTGCCAGCAGCTTAGATCAAGACACCTCCAATGAGCAGTTCTTC. As protein: CASSLDQDTSNEQFF. Full variable domain (missing parts from reference TRBV11-2 and TRBJ2-1): EAGVAQSPRYKIIEKRQSVAFWCNPISGHATLYWYQQILGQGPKLLIQFQNNGVVDDSQLPKDRFSAERLKGVDSTLKIQPAKLEDSAVYLCASSLDQDTSNEQFFGPGTRLTVL.

V gene TRBV9 combines with J gene TRBJ1-3; D gene uncertain. The ends were cut back, 2 bases at V and 0 bases at J, with 12 bases in the middle. Germline V gene lookup returns CDR1 SGDLS and CDR2 YYNGEE. The CDR3 has 16 residues. CDR3 coding DNA: TGTGCCAGCAGCGTTTCTGGGAAAAGCTCTGGAAACACCATATATTTT. It encodes CASSVSGKSSGNTIYF.

The chain combines TRBV14 with TRBJ1-1; D remains ambiguous. Germline lookup yields CDR1 SGHDN and CDR2 FVKESK. The CDR3 is 15 residues long. The V end lost 3 bases, the J end lost 2 bases, and 13 bases lay between the germline ends. The CDR3 loop reads CASSHYPPANTEAFF. For the CDR3, the DNA is TGTGCCAGCAGCCATTACCCACCGGCTAACACTGAAGCTTTCTTT.

The chain couples TRBV28 to TRBJ2-5, with D possibly TRBD1 on 6 matching bases. The CDR3 contains 13 residues. The V end was cut by 5 bases, the J end by 2 bases, with 9 bases between. The germline gives CDR1 MDHEN, CDR2 SYDVKM. This chain's CDR3 is CASSTGYQETQYF. CDR3 coding DNA: TGTGCCAGCAGTACAGGGTATCAAGAGACCCAGTACTTC.

V is TRBV29-1 and J is TRBJ2-1; D not certain. In germline, CDR1 is SQVTM, CDR2 ANQGSEA. The CDR3 covers 12 residues. Trimming removed 7 bases from V and 0 bases from J, with 7 bases in between. The CDR3 nucleotides are TGCAGCGCTAAGAGCTCCTACAATGAGCAGTTCTTC. Encoded protein: CSAKSSYNEQFF.

The V gene is TRBV6-5, the J gene TRBJ1-6; D possibly corresponds to TRBD1 (5 bases). The CDR3 has 15 amino acids. Germline V gene lookup returns CDR1 MNHEY and CDR2 SVGAGI. Trimming took 0 bases from V and 7 from J, leaving 10 bases between them. The CDR3 protein is CASSYSISGNSPLHF. For the CDR3, the DNA is TGTGCCAGCAGTTACTCGATTTCAGGGAATTCACCCCTCCACTTT.

V usage is TRBV19 and J usage is TRBJ2-7, with unresolved D. Germline V CDR1 and CDR2: LNHDA, SQIVND (reference sequence). The CDR3 has 13 residues. V lost 3 bases, J lost 1 base, and 7 bases lay in between. CDR3 DNA: TGTGCCAGTAGTATGCTTCAGTCCTACGAGCAGTACTTC. This codes for CASSMLQSYEQYF.

This clone is a singleton in its sample. The V and J genes are TRBV4-2 and TRBJ2-7, with 10 bases lining up with TRBD2. The CDR3 has 18 amino acids. Germline CDR1 and CDR2: LGHNA and YNFKEQ. V trimming: 0 bases; J trimming: 5 bases; junction bases outside the gene matches: 13. CDR3 sequence reads: CASSQDRKEGLARDEQYF. The CDR3 bases are TGTGCCAGCAGCCAAGATAGGAAGGAGGGACTAGCGAGGGACGAGCAGTACTTC.

The chain uses TRBV19 and TRBJ1-5; maybe TRBD1 (6 bases). Trimming pared 6 bases from V and 4 bases from J, leaving 16 bases between. The CDR3 is made up of 15 amino acids. CDR1 and CDR2 (germline): LNHDA, SQIVND (reference sequence). The CDR3 loop is CASRTRGAVNQPQHF. Written as DNA, the CDR3 is TGTGCCAGTAGGACCCGGGGGGCGGTGAATCAGCCCCAGCATTTT.

The rearrangement links TRBV7-8 to TRBJ2-4, with 9 bases fitting TRBD1. CDR1 SGHVS and CDR2 FQNEAQ come from the germline V gene. The CDR3 sequence is 17 residues long. Trimming took 5 bases from V and 7 from J; bases not matched to a gene: 15. DNA for the CDR3: TGTGCCAGCAGCCTCACCGGTACGACAGGGGGTCTGAACATTCAGTACTTC. Amino acids: CASSLTGTTGGLNIQYF.

The gene calls are TRBV28 and TRBJ1-4; 9 bases align to TRBD1. The germline CDR1 and CDR2 sequences are MDHEN and SYDVKM. The trim removed 6 bases at V and 10 bases at J, leaving 12 bases unmatched. This CDR3 has 15 amino acids. The DNA of the CDR3 is TGTGCCAGCAGAGTTTCCGACAGGGGGGGAGGAAAACTGTTTTTT. Translated: CASRVSDRGGGKLFF. Looking up the rest from reference TRBV28 and TRBJ1-4 gives the full variable domain: DVKVTQSSRYLVKRTGEKVFLECVQDMDHENMFWYRQDPGLGLRLIYFSYDVKMKEKGDIPEGYSVSREKKERFSLILESASTNQTSMYLCASRVSDRGGGKLFFGSGTQLSVL.

The chain joins TRBV2 to TRBJ1-2; D gene uncertain. The germline CDR1 and CDR2 sequences are SNHLY and FYNNEI. The CDR3 has 13 amino acids. Trimming removed 9 bases from V and 4 bases from J, with 15 bases in between. The CDR3, as DNA: TGTGCCAGAGGGTCCCAGGACCTCTATGGCTACACCTTC. Translating it yields CARGSQDLYGYTF.

This chain connects TRBV19 to TRBJ2-1, with TRBD2 identical over 11 bases. V was pared by 5 bases and J by 6 bases, with 15 bases of the junction left unmatched. Germline values: CDR1 LNHDA, CDR2 SQIVND (reference sequence). This CDR3 is built from 18 residues. CDR3 nucleotides: TGTGCCAGTAGTCTCGTGTTAGCGGGGGGGCCTTTGGGCAATGAGCAGTTCTTC. Translated: CASSLVLAGGPLGNEQFF.

The J gene is TRBJ2-1, the V gene TRBV5-5; 11 bases align to TRBD2. This CDR3 is built from 16 residues. Germline CDR1 and CDR2: SGHKS and YYEKEE (reference sequence). V was pared by 4 bases and J by 7 bases, with 10 bases of the junction left unmatched. The chain's CDR3 is CASSPTPGLAANEQFF. In nucleotides, the CDR3 is TGTGCCAGCAGCCCCACCCCGGGACTAGCGGCAAATGAGCAGTTCTTC.

There are a few counts of this clone. The chain is built from TRBV10-1 and TRBJ1-6; D ambiguous. The V and J ends lost 0 bases and 9 bases respectively, with 6 bases between them. CDR3 length: 13 residues. Germline CDR1 reads WNHNN; CDR2 reads SYGVQD (reference sequence). The CDR3 here is CASSESMSSPLHF. The CDR3 coding sequence is TGCGCCAGCAGTGAGTCAATGTCTTCACCCCTCCACTTT.